This TCR beta chain was obtained from a study of graft-versus-host responses after intestinal transplantation. Turning to the study itself: Induction using anti-thymocyte globulin, followed by tacrolimus and steroids for roughly 3 years, was given to all recipients.

Measured with immunoSEQ multiplex PCR; TCRdb has only the in-frame clones, and not every one. Of about 110,000 clones listed, over 85% are singletons. Remarks on this clone: Its specificity is unknown.

The CDR3 sequence is 16 residues long. V was trimmed by 1 base and J by 2 bases, leaving 15 bases between them. CDR1 SGHDN and CDR2 FVKESK come from the germline V gene. The receptor was isolated from a human donor who was the organ donor for an intestinal transplant. The sample in question was unstimulated CD4+ T cells sorted from spleen or lymph node cells, obtained before transplant. The chain has TRBV14 and TRBJ2-7, with D possibly called TRBD1 or TRBD2 (6 bases each). The CDR3 nucleotides read TGTGCCAGCAGCCAAGGATCGGGGGCCTCTACCTACGAGCAGTACTTC. This encodes CASSQGSGASTYEQYF.